This TCR beta chain was profiled in a study of T-cell reconstitution after alpha-beta-depleted transplantation in children. Study observations and caveats: Day-60 TCRbeta diversity that was high in some patients was derived from surviving recipient T cells and thymic progenitors. T cells produced anew were the main source of T-cell counts and diversity one year after transplant.

This CDR3 spans 14 amino acids. Germline assignment: CDR1 SNHLY and CDR2 FYNNEI. Between the trimmed V and J ends, which lost 6 bases and 7 bases, there was a span of 16 bases. Of note for this clonotype: The antigen is not known.

Unique molecular identifiers were used in preparing the TCRbeta library. MiXCR, run by TCRdb on the PCR reads, gives a single entry per CDR3 protein. The sample consists of roughly 500,000 distinct CDR3 sequences, approximately 10% of them appearing once. The chain carries TRBV2 and TRBJ2-1, with D maybe TRBD1 (7 bases). This sequence was found in a child aged 2 to 15 with inherited bone marrow failure, due to receive a stem cell transplant. This specimen consisted of PBMCs, obtained before TCRalphabeta/CD19-depleted stem cell transplant. CDR3 nucleotides: TGTGCCAGCAGGACAGGGAGGTTGTTGAATGAGCAGTTCTTC. Translated, it gives CASRTGRLLNEQFF.